This T cell receptor (beta chain) was sequenced during a study of graft-versus-host responses after intestinal transplantation. Study overall: Transplant recipients had multivisceral, liver-intestinal, or isolated intestinal grafts. The whole recipient group had anti-thymocyte globulin induction followed by tacrolimus and steroids for roughly three years. Overall study findings and caveats: Individuals carrying graft-donor T cell macrochimerism showed high graft-versus-host to host-versus-graft clonal ratios in allografts. The recipient marrow held GvH clones, and some of them showed up first in ileum or blood.

As concerns this clone: The antigen is undetermined.

Profiled with immunoSEQ multiplex PCR; TCRdb holds only in-frame clones, not every one. The sample carries tens of thousands of clones, about 81% recorded once. With 5 bases removed from V and 7 bases from J, the gap between germline ends came to 17 bases. The CDR3 consists of 14 residues. Per the germline V gene, CDR1 is SEHNR and CDR2 is FQNEAQ (reference sequence). This specimen consisted of unstimulated CD4+ T cells sorted from spleen or lymph node cells, obtained before transplant. The V and J genes are TRBV7-9 and TRBJ1-1; tentative D call: TRBD1 (6 bases). The sequence derives from a human donor who was the organ donor for an intestinal transplant. The DNA for the CDR3 is TGTGCCAGCAGCCCGGGGGGCAACCTTCATGAAGCTTTCTTT. Protein product: CASSPGGNLHEAFF.